This TCR beta chain was documented in a study of T cells in localized non-small cell lung cancer. Germline loops: CDR1 LNHDA, CDR2 SQIVND (reference sequence). The CDR3 covers 16 residues. With 4 bases clipped from V and 4 bases from J, the junction kept 10 bases outside the gene matches. Repertoires were generated with immunoSEQ multiplex PCR, while TCRdb's copy carries only in-frame clones and drops some. This table has about 24,000 clones, about 90% appearing once. The receptor's source is an older male donor with stage I squamous cell lung carcinoma. V and J are TRBV19 and TRBJ1-2, with 9 bases matching TRBD1. Here the sequenced sample was peripheral blood, taken before any cancer treatment. The CDR3 protein is CASSRAPGQGGYGYTF. For the CDR3, the DNA is TGTGCCAGTAGTAGAGCACCGGGACAGGGTGGCTATGGCTACACCTTC.